A single sample is the source of the 13 T cell receptor beta chains below, sequenced in a study of blood T cell repertoires in COVID-19. Clones were read by immunoSEQ multiplex PCR, and TCRdb kept only the in-frame ones, dropping some. The sample includes about 260,000 clones, approximately 86% of them seen just once. Sequencing was performed on peripheral blood. These receptors all come from an older woman with COVID-19, enrolled during active disease.

V gene TRBV5-4 combines with J gene TRBJ2-7; D is perhaps TRBD1 (6 bases). Germline CDR1 is SGHNT and CDR2 is YYREEE (reference sequence). CDR3 length: 13 residues. Trimming took off 4 bases at V and 5 bases at J, with 13 bases between the two ends. CDR3 DNA: TGTGCCAGCAGCCTCCGGGACATGGACGAGCAGTACTTC. Translation gives CASSLRDMDEQYF.

The chain recombines TRBV9 with TRBJ2-2; TRBD2 matches 15 bases. This CDR3 is 21 amino acids long. The germline CDR1 and CDR2 sequences are SGDLS and YYNGEE. V dropped 0 bases and J dropped 3; count of bases not matched to a gene: 12. In nucleotides, the CDR3 is TGTGCCAGCAGCGTAGGACTCCCGGGACTAGCGGGAGGAAGTCACACCGGGGAGCTGTTTTTT. Translation gives CASSVGLPGLAGGSHTGELFF.

This chain connects TRBV24-1 to TRBJ1-2; perhaps TRBD1 as D (5 bases). The germline gives CDR1 KGHDR, CDR2 SFDVKD. The CDR3 is 15 residues long. Trimming stripped 3 bases from V and 7 bases from J, with 17 bases between. DNA for the CDR3: TGTGCCACCAGTGATACCGGACAACCCCAAGGTGGCTACACCTTC. Amino acid sequence: CATSDTGQPQGGYTF.

The chain combines TRBV27 with TRBJ2-5; perhaps TRBD1 as D (5 bases). CDR3 length equals 13 residues. With 5 bases removed from V and 2 bases from J, the gap between germline ends came to 9 bases. Germline assignment: CDR1 MNHEY and CDR2 SMNVEV (reference sequence). The CDR3 loop is CASSIRQQETQYF. The CDR3 DNA reads TGTGCCAGCAGTATTCGACAGCAAGAGACCCAGTACTTC.

The chain combines TRBV27 with TRBJ1-5, with TRBD1 identical over 9 bases. With 2 bases clipped from V and 11 bases from J, the junction kept 13 bases outside the gene matches. The CDR3 consists of 16 residues. CDR1 and CDR2 (germline): MNHEY, SMNVEV (reference sequence). As DNA, the CDR3 is TGTGCCAGCAGTTTAATTCCAGGACAGGGGAGAGGAGCCCAGCATTTT. Translation gives CASSLIPGQGRGAQHF.

This chain uses TRBV30 with TRBJ2-5; 12 bases map to TRBD2. The CDR3 has 16 residues. The germline CDR1 and CDR2 sequences are GTSNPN and SVGIG (reference sequence). After removal of 4 bases from V and 3 bases from J, the junction contained 9 bases not matched to a gene. The CDR3, as DNA: TGTGCCTGGACTAGCGGGAGGGGGTCTGCGAAAGAGACCCAGTACTTC. Protein: CAWTSGRGSAKETQYF. Using reference TRBV30 and TRBJ2-5 for the parts outside the CDR3, the full variable domain is SQTIHQWPATLVQPVGSPLSLECTVEGTSNPNLYWYRQAAGRGLQLLFYSVGIGQISSEVPQNLSASRPQDRQFILSSKKLLLSDSGFYLCAWTSGRGSAKETQYFGPGTRLLVL.

This clone came up once. The gene calls are TRBV10-3 and TRBJ1-2; 7 bases agree with TRBD1. The V segment lost 1 base and the J segment 4 bases; nucleotides outside the gene matches: 6. This CDR3 comprises 15 residues. CDR1 ENHRY and CDR2 SYGVKD come from the germline V gene. The CDR3: CAISELRGRFYGYTF. As DNA, the CDR3 is TGTGCCATCAGTGAGTTGAGGGGGCGCTTCTATGGCTACACCTTC.

The CDR3 DNA follows: TGTGCCAGCAGTTCTCAAGGAAAAGGGGACTCCACACCCTACGAGCAGTACTTC. Translating gives CASSSQGKGDSTPYEQYF. V gene TRBV28 combines with J gene TRBJ2-7; D may be TRBD2 (6 bases). The CDR3 length is 18 residues. The V end lost 4 bases, the J end lost 2 bases, and 24 bases lay between the germline ends. Germline CDR1 MDHEN, CDR2 SYDVKM.

The rearrangement links TRBV5-8 to TRBJ1-3; the match to TRBD1 covers 7 bases. This CDR3 comprises 15 residues. V shed 3 bases, J shed 0 bases, and the junction held 3 bases outside the gene matches. From germline, CDR1 is SGHTS and CDR2 YDEGEE. CDR3 sequence: CASSSGQFSGNTIYF. For the CDR3, the DNA is TGTGCCAGCAGCTCGGGACAGTTCTCTGGAAACACCATATATTTT. The whole variable domain, filled in from reference TRBV5-8 and TRBJ1-3, reads EAGVTQSPTHLIKTRGQQATLRCSPISGHTSVYWYQQALGLGLQFLLWYDEGEERNRGNFPPRFSGRQFPNYSSELNVNALELEDSALYLCASSSGQFSGNTIYFGEGSWLTVV.

The chain uses TRBV9 and TRBJ1-4; 9 nucleotides agree with TRBD1. The junction had 5 bases not matched to a gene; V was cut back by 1 base and J by 7 bases. The CDR3 covers 15 residues. From germline, CDR1 is SGDLS and CDR2 YYNGEE. For the CDR3, the DNA is TGTGCCAGCAGCGTACCTACAGGGGGCGGTGAAAAACTGTTTTTT. The encoded protein is CASSVPTGGGEKLFF. The complete variable domain, with remaining parts taken from reference TRBV9 and TRBJ1-4, reads DSGVTQTPKHLITATGQRVTLRCSPRSGDLSVYWYQQSLDQGLQFLIQYYNGEERAKGNILERFSAQQFPDLHSELNLSSLELGDSALYFCASSVPTGGGEKLFFGSGTQLSVL.

The chain carries TRBV9 and TRBJ2-3, with TRBD2 matching 12 bases. The trim removed 6 bases at V and 2 bases at J, leaving 4 bases unmatched. Per the germline V gene, CDR1 is SGDLS and CDR2 is YYNGEE. CDR3 length: 15 amino acids. This CDR3 is CASTLAGGYTDTQYF. CDR3 DNA: TGTGCCAGCACCCTAGCGGGAGGGTACACAGATACGCAGTATTTT. The variable domain in full, completed from reference TRBV9 and TRBJ2-3, reads DSGVTQTPKHLITATGQRVTLRCSPRSGDLSVYWYQQSLDQGLQFLIQYYNGEERAKGNILERFSAQQFPDLHSELNLSSLELGDSALYFCASTLAGGYTDTQYFGPGTRLTVL.

The J gene is TRBJ1-5, the V gene TRBV21-1. TRBV21-1 has pseudogene status. The CDR3 is made up of 16 amino acids. This chain's CDR3 is CASSKAQKEVDQPQHF. The CDR3 DNA is TGTGCCAGCAGCAAAGCGCAAAAGGAGGTGGATCAGCCCCAGCATTTT.

The chain recombines TRBV27 with TRBJ2-7, with unresolved D. The length of the CDR3 is 13 residues. Trimming removed 1 base at V and 4 bases at J, with 8 bases between. Germline CDR1 reads MNHEY; CDR2 reads SMNVEV (reference sequence). The CDR3 region has the DNA TGTGCCAGCAGTTTATTGATCGGTTACGAGCAGTACTTC. Protein: CASSLLIGYEQYF.